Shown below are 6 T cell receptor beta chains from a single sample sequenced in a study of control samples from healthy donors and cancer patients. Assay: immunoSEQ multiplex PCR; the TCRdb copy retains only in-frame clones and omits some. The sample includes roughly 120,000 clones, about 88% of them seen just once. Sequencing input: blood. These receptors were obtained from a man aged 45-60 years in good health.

The CDR3 loop reads CASYEFSRGMETQYF. CDR3 nucleotides: TGTGCTAGCTACGAGTTTTCTAGGGGCATGGAGACCCAGTACTTC. V is TRBV5-5 and J is TRBJ2-5; D is perhaps TRBD1 (5 bases). Germline loops: CDR1 SGHKS, CDR2 YYEKEE (reference sequence). The CDR3 spans 15 residues.

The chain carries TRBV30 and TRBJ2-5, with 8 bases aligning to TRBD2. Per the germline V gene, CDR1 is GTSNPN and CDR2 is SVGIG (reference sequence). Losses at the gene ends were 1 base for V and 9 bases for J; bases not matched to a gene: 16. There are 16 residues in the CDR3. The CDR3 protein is CAWSGGPGGFYSAQYF. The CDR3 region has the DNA TGTGCCTGGAGTGGGGGACCGGGGGGGTTTTATTCGGCCCAGTACTTC.

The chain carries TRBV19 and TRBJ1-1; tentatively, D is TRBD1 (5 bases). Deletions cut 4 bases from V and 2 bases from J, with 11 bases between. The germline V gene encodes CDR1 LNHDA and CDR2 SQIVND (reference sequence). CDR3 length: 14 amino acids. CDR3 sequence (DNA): TGTGCCAGTAGTAGGGACGGATTAAACACTGAAGCTTTCTTT. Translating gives CASSRDGLNTEAFF.

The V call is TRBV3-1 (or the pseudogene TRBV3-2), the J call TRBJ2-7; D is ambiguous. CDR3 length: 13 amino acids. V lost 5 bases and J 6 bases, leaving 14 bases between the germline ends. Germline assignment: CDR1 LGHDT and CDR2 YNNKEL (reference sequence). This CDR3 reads CASSFHSVGEQYF. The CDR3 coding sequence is TGTGCCAGCAGCTTTCACTCGGTGGGCGAGCAGTACTTC.

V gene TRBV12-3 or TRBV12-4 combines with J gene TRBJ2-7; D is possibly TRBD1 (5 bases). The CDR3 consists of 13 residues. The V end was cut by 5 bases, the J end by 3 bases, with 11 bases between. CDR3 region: CASSPQGNYEQYF. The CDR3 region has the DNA TGTGCCAGCAGTCCTCAGGGTAACTACGAGCAGTACTTC.

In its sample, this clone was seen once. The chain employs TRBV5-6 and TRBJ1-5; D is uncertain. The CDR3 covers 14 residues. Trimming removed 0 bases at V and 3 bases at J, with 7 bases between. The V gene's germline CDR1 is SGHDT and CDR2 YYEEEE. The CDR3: CASSLGGNNQPQHF. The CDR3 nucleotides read TGTGCCAGCAGCTTGGGAGGGAACAATCAGCCCCAGCATTTT.